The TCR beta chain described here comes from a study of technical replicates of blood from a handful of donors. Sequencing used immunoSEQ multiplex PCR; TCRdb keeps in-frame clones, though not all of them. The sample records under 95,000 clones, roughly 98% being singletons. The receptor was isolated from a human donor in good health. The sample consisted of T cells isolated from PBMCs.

This chain's CDR3 is CASSLATADSPLHF. CDR3 DNA sequence: TGTGCCAGCAGCTTGGCGACAGCCGATTCACCCCTCCACTTT. The V gene is TRBV5-5, the J gene TRBJ1-6, with TRBD1 as a possible D gene (5 bases). Per germline, CDR1 SGHKS and CDR2 YYEKEE (reference sequence). The CDR3 extends over 14 amino acids. V gave up 0 bases and J gave up 8 bases, with 9 bases separating them.